This entry describes one T cell receptor (beta chain). Its specificity is unknown. Beta-chain TCR cDNA was generated via 5'RACE template switching with UMIs. TCRdb reanalyzed the 5' RACE reads, giving one entry per CDR3 protein sequence and no DNA. The sample data list hundreds of thousands of distinct CDR3 sequences. This sample is part of a study of T cells expressing NK-cell markers. Study-level background: Cells sorted as CD3+CD56+NKG2C+, CD3+CD56+NKG2C- and CD3+CD56-NKG2C+ T cells supplied the TCR beta repertoires. Study observations and caveats: There remained a lack of clarity about HCMV specificity of expanded NKG2C+ T cell clones. NKG2C+ dominant clonotypes from several donors made up roughly 1.0-7.5% of CD8+ T cells.

The sequencing input was blood T cells: a sorted CD56 or NKG2C T cell subset, CD4+ or CD8+ T cells, or bulk PBMC T cells (not recorded which). The source is a man between 18 and 35 years old in good health.

CDR3 in amino acids: CASTPGLGRAGNEQFF. This rearrangement joins TRBV6-1 to TRBJ2-1; TCRdb gives TRBD2 as the D gene, but with no DNA this cannot be confirmed. This CDR3 has 16 amino acids. Germline V gene sequence: CDR1 MNHNS, CDR2 SASEGT.